This T cell receptor (beta chain) was retrieved from a study of Tregs in tolerant kidney transplant recipients. Study-level points and caveats: Activated donor B cell expansion appeared to reveal the most relevant donor-specific TCRbeta repertoire.

Sequencing was performed with immunoSEQ multiplex PCR; in TCRdb, only in-frame clones are kept and a portion is missing. The sample records about 59,000 clones, over 70% being singletons. As regards this clone: What it binds is not known.

Germline trimming cut 6 bases from V and 6 bases from J; bases unmatched to any gene: 8. There are 14 residues in the CDR3. Germline V gene data show CDR1 as SNHLY and CDR2 as FYNNEI. The chain is built from TRBV2 and TRBJ1-2; 9 bases are a match to TRBD1. The clonotype originates from a human donor in good health. The sample was CD4+ T cells from blood. CDR3 DNA sequence: TGTGCCAGCAGCCGGACAGGGGTTAGGGATGGCTACACCTTC. Translation gives CASSRTGVRDGYTF.